These 16 T cell receptor beta chains came from one sample sequenced in a study of Graves' ophthalmopathy and Graves' hyperthyroidism. Amplification of the TCR beta CDR3 regions used RNA transcripts (as template). First-round RT-PCR relied on HTBI primers, and a second-round multiplex PCR came next. TCRdb used MiXCR to reprocess the multiplex PCR reads, holding one entry per CDR3 protein. The sample records 650,000 to 900,000 distinct CDR3 sequences, around 40% being singletons. Sequences were obtained from peripheral blood. These receptors all come from an adult man with Graves' ophthalmopathy.

This clonotype was counted many times. The chain links TRBV2 to TRBJ2-6; 8 bases fit TRBD1. CDR1 is SNHLY, CDR2 FYNNEI, per germline. This CDR3 is built from 18 residues. With V trimmed by 5 bases and J by 0 bases, 9 bases remained unmatched. DNA of the CDR3: TGTGCCAGCAGTAGAACCGGGACAGGACCCTCTGGGGCCAACGTCCTGACTTTC. This translates into CASSRTGTGPSGANVLTF.

Remarks on this clonotype: This may be a read error, as it is one base from a much larger clone. The chain links TRBV9 to TRBJ2-7; D is undetermined. The J call is doubtful: the DNA matches TRBJ2-5 better. The V gene's germline CDR1 is SGDLS and CDR2 YYNGEE. The CDR3 totals 13 residues. DNA for the CDR3: TGTGCCTGCAGCGTAGGAGTCAGTGAGACCCAGTACTTC. Its protein is CACSVGVSETQYF.

The chain uses TRBV6-5 and TRBJ2-7, with D unresolved. V lost 8 bases to trimming and J lost 5 bases, with 13 bases between them. Germline V CDR1 and CDR2: MNHEY, SVGAGI. CDR3 size: 12 residues. CDR3 sequence (DNA): TGTGCCAGCTCAGCCCTTCGGAACGAGCAGTACTTC. Encoded protein: CASSALRNEQYF.

This clonotype appeared many times. The rearrangement uses TRBV7-3 and TRBJ2-7; D remains ambiguous. The V end was cut by 4 bases, the J end by 5 bases, with 27 bases between. Looked up from germline, CDR1 is SGHTA and CDR2 is FQGTGA. The CDR3 has 18 residues. CDR3 DNA sequence: TGTGCCAGCAGCTCCCCCGTTCAACCAACCGCCCTTTTGGACGAGCAGTACTTC. The encoded protein is CASSSPVQPTALLDEQYF.

This clonotype was observed many times. The rearrangement uses TRBV20-1 and TRBJ1-1; 11 bases are a match to TRBD1. The germline V gene encodes CDR1 DFQATT and CDR2 SNEGSKA (reference sequence). This CDR3 is built from 14 residues. The V and J ends lost 6 bases and 4 bases, in that order; junction bases with no gene match: 7. The CDR3 DNA follows: TGCAGTGCGATTCTCGGGACAGGGGGCACTGAAGCTTTCTTT. Its translation is CSAILGTGGTEAFF.

This clonotype was recorded a few times. This rearrangement joins TRBV9 to TRBJ2-5, with 7 bases that match TRBD1. V lost 0 bases, J lost 3 bases, and 5 bases stayed unmatched. CDR1 and CDR2 from the germline V gene are SGDLS and YYNGEE. The CDR3 totals 15 residues. The CDR3 loop reads CASSVGDREEETQYF. CDR3 DNA sequence: TGTGCCAGCAGCGTAGGGGACAGAGAGGAAGAGACCCAGTACTTC.

The chain combines TRBV10-3 with TRBJ1-5; D ambiguous. The CDR3 runs to 15 residues. CDR1 ENHRY and CDR2 SYGVKD come from the germline V gene. V was trimmed by 0 bases and J by 14 bases, leaving 20 bases between them. This CDR3 reads CAISESELAGTDEHF. DNA for the CDR3: TGTGCCATCAGTGAGTCGGAACTAGCGGGAACGGACGAGCATTTT.

The V and J genes are TRBV5-8 and TRBJ2-7, with 9 bases fitting TRBD1. Germline loops: CDR1 SGHTS, CDR2 YDEGEE. The CDR3 sequence is 15 residues long. Trimming removed 4 bases from V and 0 bases from J; junction bases left unmatched: 5. The CDR3 is CASSKGGQGSYEQYF. DNA of the CDR3: TGTGCCAGCAGCAAAGGGGGACAGGGCTCCTACGAGCAGTACTTC.

This clonotype was seen repeatedly, ten times or more. The chain is built from TRBV15 and TRBJ2-7; TRBD1 matches 9 bases. CDR1 is LNHNV and CDR2 is YYDKDF in the germline V gene (reference sequence). The V segment lost 5 bases and the J segment 0 bases; nucleotides outside the gene matches: 2. The CDR3 contains 14 residues. DNA of the CDR3: TGTGCCACCAGCTGGGACAGGGACTCCTACGAGCAGTACTTC. Translated, it gives CATSWDRDSYEQYF. The variable domain in full, with the rest retrieved from reference TRBV15 and TRBJ2-7, is DAMVIQNPRYQVTQFGKPVTLSCSQTLNHNVMYWYQQKSSQAPKLLFHYYDKDFNNEADTPDNFQSRRPNTSFCFLDIRSPGLGDTAMYLCATSWDRDSYEQYFGPGTRLTVT.

In this sample, this clonotype turned up a few times. At one end, the junction sequence differs from germline, possibly due to a read error. This CDR3 is CASSEFEKKNEKLFF. Here the CDR3 DNA reads TGTGCCAGCAGTGAATTCGAGAAGAAAAATGAAAAACTGTTTTTT. This rearrangement joins TRBV10-3 to TRBJ1-4; D ambiguous. The CDR3 runs 15 residues. Per germline, CDR1 ENHRY and CDR2 SYGVKD.

This clonotype was picked up one time. This CDR3 is CASSSTAGTDTQYF. For the CDR3, the DNA is TGTGCCAGCAGCTCGACAGCAGGAACAGATACGCAGTACTTC. V is TRBV7-6 and J is TRBJ2-5; a weak D match, TRBD1 (5 bases). Trimming removed 4 bases at V and 11 bases at J, with 20 bases between. The V gene's germline CDR1 is SGHVS and CDR2 FNYEAQ. The CDR3 contains 14 residues.

CDR3 DNA: TGCAGTGCTAGTATGGGGGGACCCGACACTGAAGCTTTCTTT. Its translation: CSASMGGPDTEAFF. The rearrangement links TRBV20-1 to TRBJ1-1; perhaps TRBD1 as D (5 bases). The germline gives CDR1 DFQATT, CDR2 SNEGSKA (reference sequence). CDR3 length: 14 amino acids. Trimming shortened V by 3 bases and J by 3 bases, and 14 bases separated the two germline ends.

V and J are TRBV29-1 and TRBJ1-5; TRBD1 is a possible D gene (5 bases). V lost 1 base and J 10 bases, leaving 11 bases between the germline ends. Germline V gene data show CDR1 as SQVTM and CDR2 as ANQGSEA. CDR3 length equals 12 residues. The DNA for the CDR3 is TGCAGCGTTGAAGTTGTGGGGGGACCCCAGCATTTT. The encoded protein is CSVEVVGGPQHF. The full variable domain, with the rest looked up from reference TRBV29-1 and TRBJ1-5, is SAVISQKPSRDICQRGTSLTIQCQVDSQVTMMFWYRQQPGQSLTLIATANQGSEATYESGFVIDKFPISRPNLTFSTLTVSNMSPEDSSIYLCSVEVVGGPQHFGDGTRLSIL.

Only a few counts were recorded for this clonotype. The J gene is TRBJ1-2, the V gene TRBV7-9; unclear D gene. The CDR3 is made up of 13 amino acids. Germline assignment: CDR1 SEHNR and CDR2 FQNEAQ (reference sequence). The V gene lost 4 bases and the J gene lost 1 base, with 7 bases spanning the gap. The CDR3 nucleotides read TGTGCCAGCAGCTCCAATTTTAACTATGGCTACACCTTC. Its protein product is CASSSNFNYGYTF.

This clonotype has a count of ten or more. In nucleotides, the CDR3 is TGTGCCAGCAGCTTAACCCCCGGACAGGGGGCCTACACCTTC. Amino acids: CASSLTPGQGAYTF. The chain has TRBV7-3 and TRBJ1-2, with TRBD1 matching over 11 bases. This CDR3 has 14 amino acids. V lost 0 bases, J lost 10 bases, and 4 bases stayed unmatched. The V gene's germline CDR1 is SGHTA and CDR2 FQGTGA.

The chain employs TRBV29-1 and TRBJ1-2; TRBD1 matches 12 bases. The CDR3 contains 11 residues. With V trimmed by 8 bases and J by 8 bases, 3 bases remained unmatched. CDR1 is SQVTM, CDR2 ANQGSEA, per germline. This CDR3 is CSRDRGRGYTF. In DNA, the CDR3 is TGCAGCCGGGACAGGGGGCGAGGCTACACCTTC.